The rows below give T cell receptor beta chains drawn from one sample of a study of T cell repertoires in cytomegalovirus infection. TCRdb reprocessed the reads with MiXCR, giving one entry per CDR3 protein. The repertoire has hundreds of thousands of distinct CDR3 sequences, approximately 29% of them found once; the top ten carry approximately 13%. Their antigens remain unidentified. This material consisted of cultured CD8+ T cells from PBMCs, taken from culture after CMV antigen stimulation. Receptors originate from a human donor in good health (CMV status not recorded). Some clones in this sample may be carry-over from other donors' samples. The CDR3 runs from the conserved cysteine through the conserved F or W. D genes are given only for firm matches. Rows may omit the clone size; those that give it use once, few, many or a size class.

size	V	D	J	DNA	CDR3
many	TRBV7-6	TRBD2	TRBJ2-1	TGTGCCAGCAGCACCTCTAGCGGGGGGCCCCATGAGCAGTTCTTC	CASSTSSGGPHEQFF
.	TRBV4-1	.	TRBJ2-1	TGCGCCAGCAGCCTCCGGGGTCACAATGAGCAGTTCTTC	CASSLRGHNEQFF
.	TRBV10-3	.	TRBJ1-1	TGTGCCATCAGTGAGTCGGGGGGCGGGACTGAAGCTTTCTTT	CAISESGGGTEAFF
many	TRBV7-3	.	TRBJ2-1	TGTGCCAGCAGCTTAAGAGCCACCAGCAATGAGCAGTTCTTC	CASSLRATSNEQFF
.	TRBV4-1	TRBD2	TRBJ2-1	TGCGCCAGCAGCCTAACTAGCGGGGGTATCAATGAGCAGTTCTTC	CASSLTSGGINEQFF
few	TRBV6-5	.	TRBJ2-4	TGTGCCAGCAGTTCCACGGCTACGGACTTAGCCAAAAACATTCAGTACTTC	CASSSTATDLAKNIQYF
few	TRBV6-2/TRBV6-3	.	TRBJ2-3	TGTGCCAGCAGTACCCCGGCAACTAGCACAGATACGCAGTATTTT	CASSTPATSTDTQYF
.	TRBV27	.	TRBJ1-6	TGTGCCAGCAGAGCGACAGCGAATAATTCACCCCTCCACTTT	CASRATANNSPLHF
many	TRBV11-2	.	TRBJ2-5	TGTGCCAGCAGCCCAGACTATCAAGAGACCCAGTACTTC	CASSPDYQETQYF
.	TRBV6-1	TRBD1	TRBJ1-4	TGTGCCAGCAGTGAAGGCGCGACAGGGGAAGGCGAAAAACTGTTTTTT	CASSEGATGEGEKLFF
.	TRBV9	.	TRBJ1-6	TGTGCCAGCAGCGTATCCGACACCGAGGGTTCACCCCTCCACTTT	CASSVSDTEGSPLHF
.	TRBV15	TRBD1	TRBJ2-7	TGTGTCACCAGCAGACCCTTCGGTTCAGGGGGCACCTACGAGCAGTACTTC	CVTSRPFGSGGTYEQYF
many	TRBV7-6	.	TRBJ1-1	TGTGCCAGCAGCACCCTGAACACTGAAGCTTTCTTT	CASSTLNTEAFF
.	TRBV6-1	.	TRBJ2-3	TGTGCCAGCAGTCCCGGGAGTCACACAGATACGCAGTATTTT	CASSPGSHTDTQYF
few	TRBV7-9	TRBD1	TRBJ2-7	TGTGCCAGCAGCCCCCGGGAGACAGGGGTCTACGAGCAGTACTTC	CASSPRETGVYEQYF
many	TRBV7-8	TRBD1	TRBJ2-1	TGTGCTATTATGGGGACAGGGCTGGTCAATGAGCAGTTCTTC	CAIMGTGLVNEQFF
many	TRBV7-6	TRBD1	TRBJ2-1	TGTGCCACATTCAACAGGGGAGCCTACAATGAGCAGTTCTTC	CATFNRGAYNEQFF
.	TRBV28	TRBD1	TRBJ2-5	TGTGCCAGCAGCCAGACAGGGGAGAGACGAGAGACCCAGTACTTC	CASSQTGERRETQYF
.	TRBV20-1	TRBD1	TRBJ2-3	TGCAGTGCGGGCGGGCAGGGGGCTAGGACAGATACGCAGTATTTT	CSAGGQGARTDTQYF
few	TRBV7-6	.	TRBJ2-2	TGTGCCAGCAGCAAAGGACAAGGAGTACGCTCGAACACCGGGGAGCTGTTTTTT	CASSKGQGVRSNTGELFF
many	TRBV7-9	TRBD2	TRBJ2-1	TGTGCCAGCAGCCCAAGGACTAGCGGAAATTTTTACAATGAGCAGTTCTTC	CASSPRTSGNFYNEQFF
.	TRBV6-1	.	TRBJ2-1	TGTGCCAGCAGTGCACAACCGGGACAAACTAGCTACAATGAGCAGTTCTTC	CASSAQPGQTSYNEQFF
few	TRBV11-2	.	TRBJ2-4	TGTGCCTCCCAGGGAAATAGAGTCTTCGCCAAAAACATTCAGTACTTC	CASQGNRVFAKNIQYF
.	TRBV6-2/TRBV6-3	TRBD1	TRBJ1-4	TGTGCCAGCAGTGGACAGGGTGATGAAAAACTGTTTTTT	CASSGQGDEKLFF
few	TRBV27	.	TRBJ2-3	TGTGCCAGCTCTTGGGGCAGGGTCACAGATACGCAGTATTTT	CASSWGRVTDTQYF
few	TRBV27	TRBD2	TRBJ2-2	TGTGCCAGCACGAGCCGGGGGGGAAGGACGAACACCGGGGAGCTGTTTTTT	CASTSRGGRTNTGELFF
.	TRBV29-1	.	TRBJ2-3	TGCAGCGTTGGGGCAGGCGCAGATACGCAGTATTTT	CSVGAGADTQYF
.	TRBV7-2	TRBD1	TRBJ1-1	TGTGCCAGCAGCCCCCGGACAGGACTGAGCTTAACTGAAGCTTTCTTT	CASSPRTGLSLTEAFF
.	TRBV9	.	TRBJ1-1	TGTGCCAGCAGCGTAGCTGGGGCCGGGGGTAACACTGAAGCTTTCTTT	CASSVAGAGGNTEAFF
.	TRBV19	.	TRBJ1-1	TGTGCCAGTAGTTGGGATCTCCAGGGCACTGAAGCTTTCTTT	CASSWDLQGTEAFF
few	TRBV5-8	.	TRBJ1-3	TGTGCCAGCAGCTCGGCGAGCGGGCTACACTCTGGAAACACCATATATTTT	CASSSASGLHSGNTIYF
.	TRBV6-2/TRBV6-3	.	TRBJ2-1	TGTGCCAGCAGTCCACTAGCCCGCTTAAGGGACGAGCAGTTCTTC	CASSPLARLRDEQFF
few	TRBV6-1	TRBD2	TRBJ2-3	TGTGCCAGCAGTGAAGCGGGACTAGCGGGGGGGCGGGGCACAGATACGCAGTATTTT	CASSEAGLAGGRGTDTQYF
many	TRBV7-8	TRBD2	TRBJ2-5	TGTGCCAGCAGCCCGGCGAGATTAGCCGGGGGGGAGACCCAGTACTTC	CASSPARLAGGETQYF
few	TRBV7-9	.	TRBJ1-1	TGTGCCAGCCCCGGGGGGAACACTGAAGCTTTCTTT	CASPGGNTEAFF
.	TRBV11-2	TRBD1	TRBJ1-2	TGTGCCAGCAGCTCCCCCGAGGGTTCGGCAGGGGGTTTTAACTATGGCTACACCTTC	CASSSPEGSAGGFNYGYTF
.	TRBV7-6	.	TRBJ1-6	TGTGCCAGCAGCTTAGCCAGGGGTGGTTCACCCCTCCACTTT	CASSLARGGSPLHF
few	TRBV5-1	.	TRBJ2-1	TGCGCCAGCAGCCTCCTGAACGAAAGGGATGAGCAGTTCTTC	CASSLLNERDEQFF
.	TRBV12-3/TRBV12-4	.	TRBJ1-4	TGTGCCAGTCATCCCGAAAATAATGAAAAACTGTTTTTT	CASHPENNEKLFF
.	TRBV7-9	.	TRBJ1-2	TGTGCCAGCAGCTTCGCAGGGAGCAATGGCTACACCTTC	CASSFAGSNGYTF
.	TRBV2	TRBD1	TRBJ2-3	TGTGCCAGCAGTGATAGACAGGGGGGCACAGATACGCAGTATTTT	CASSDRQGGTDTQYF